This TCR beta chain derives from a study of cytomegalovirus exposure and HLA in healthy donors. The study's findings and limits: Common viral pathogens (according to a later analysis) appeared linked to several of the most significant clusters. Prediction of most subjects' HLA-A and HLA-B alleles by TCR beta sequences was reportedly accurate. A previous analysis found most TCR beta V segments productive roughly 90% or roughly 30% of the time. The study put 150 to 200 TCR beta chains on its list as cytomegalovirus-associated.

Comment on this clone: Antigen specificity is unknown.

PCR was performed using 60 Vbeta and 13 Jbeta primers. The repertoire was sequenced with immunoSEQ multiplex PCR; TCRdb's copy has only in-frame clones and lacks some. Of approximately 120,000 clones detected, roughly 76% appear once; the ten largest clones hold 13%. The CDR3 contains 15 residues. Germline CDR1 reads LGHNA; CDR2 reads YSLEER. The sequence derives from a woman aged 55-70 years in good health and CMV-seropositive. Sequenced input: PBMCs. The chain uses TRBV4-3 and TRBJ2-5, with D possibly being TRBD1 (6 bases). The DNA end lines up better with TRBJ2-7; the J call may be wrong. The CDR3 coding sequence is TGCGCCAGCAGCCAAGAATCTGGACAGCCCTACGAGCAGTACTTC. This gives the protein CASSQESGQPYEQYF.